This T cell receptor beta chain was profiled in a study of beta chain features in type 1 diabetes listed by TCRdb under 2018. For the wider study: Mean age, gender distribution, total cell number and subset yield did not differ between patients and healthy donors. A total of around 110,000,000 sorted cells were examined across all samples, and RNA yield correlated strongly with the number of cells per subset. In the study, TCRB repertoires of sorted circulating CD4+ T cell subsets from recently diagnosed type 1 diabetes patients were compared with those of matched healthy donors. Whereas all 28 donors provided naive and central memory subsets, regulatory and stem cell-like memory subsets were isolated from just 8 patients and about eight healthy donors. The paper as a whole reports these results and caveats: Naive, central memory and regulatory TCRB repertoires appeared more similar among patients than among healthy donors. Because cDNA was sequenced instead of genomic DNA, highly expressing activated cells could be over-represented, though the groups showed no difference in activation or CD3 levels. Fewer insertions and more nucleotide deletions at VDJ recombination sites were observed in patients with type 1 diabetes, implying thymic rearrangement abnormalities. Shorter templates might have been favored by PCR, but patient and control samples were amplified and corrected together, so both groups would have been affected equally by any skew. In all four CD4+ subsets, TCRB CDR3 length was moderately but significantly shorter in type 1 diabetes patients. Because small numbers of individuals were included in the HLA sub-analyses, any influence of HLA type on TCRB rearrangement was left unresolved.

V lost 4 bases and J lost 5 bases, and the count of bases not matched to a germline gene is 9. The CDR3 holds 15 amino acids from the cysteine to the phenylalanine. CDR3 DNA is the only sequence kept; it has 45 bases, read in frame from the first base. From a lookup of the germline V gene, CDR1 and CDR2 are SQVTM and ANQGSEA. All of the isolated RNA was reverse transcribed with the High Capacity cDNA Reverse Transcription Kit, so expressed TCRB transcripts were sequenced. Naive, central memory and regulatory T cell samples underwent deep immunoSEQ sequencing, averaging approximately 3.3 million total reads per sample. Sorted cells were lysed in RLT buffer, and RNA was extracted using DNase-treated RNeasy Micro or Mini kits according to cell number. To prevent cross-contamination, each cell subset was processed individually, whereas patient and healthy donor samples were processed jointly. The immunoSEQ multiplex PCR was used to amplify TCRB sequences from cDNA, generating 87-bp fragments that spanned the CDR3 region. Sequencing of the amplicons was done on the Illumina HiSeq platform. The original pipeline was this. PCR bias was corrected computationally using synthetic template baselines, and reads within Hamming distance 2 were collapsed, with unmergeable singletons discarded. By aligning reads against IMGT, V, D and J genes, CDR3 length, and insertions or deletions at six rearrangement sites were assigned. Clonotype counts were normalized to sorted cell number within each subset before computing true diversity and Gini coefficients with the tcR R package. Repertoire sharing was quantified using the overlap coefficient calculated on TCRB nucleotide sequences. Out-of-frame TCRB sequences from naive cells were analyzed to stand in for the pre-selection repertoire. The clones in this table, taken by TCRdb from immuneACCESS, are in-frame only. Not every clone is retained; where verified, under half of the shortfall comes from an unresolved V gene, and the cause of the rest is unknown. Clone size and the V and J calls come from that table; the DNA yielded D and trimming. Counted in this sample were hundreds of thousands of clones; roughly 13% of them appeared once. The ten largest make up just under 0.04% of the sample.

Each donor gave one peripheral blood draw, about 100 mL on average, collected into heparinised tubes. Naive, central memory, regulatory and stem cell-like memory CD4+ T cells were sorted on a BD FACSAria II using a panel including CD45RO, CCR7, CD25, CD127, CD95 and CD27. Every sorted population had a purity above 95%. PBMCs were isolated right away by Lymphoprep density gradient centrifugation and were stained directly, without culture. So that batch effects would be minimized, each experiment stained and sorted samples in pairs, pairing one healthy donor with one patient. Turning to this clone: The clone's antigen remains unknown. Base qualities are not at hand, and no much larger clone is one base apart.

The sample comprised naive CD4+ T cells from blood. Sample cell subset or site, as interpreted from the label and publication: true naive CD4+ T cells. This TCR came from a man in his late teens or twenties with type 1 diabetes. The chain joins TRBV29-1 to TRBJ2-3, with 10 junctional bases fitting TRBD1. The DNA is TGCAGCGTTGGCCGGACAGGGGGAACCCTAGATACGCAGTATTTT. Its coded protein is CSVGRTGGTLDTQYF.